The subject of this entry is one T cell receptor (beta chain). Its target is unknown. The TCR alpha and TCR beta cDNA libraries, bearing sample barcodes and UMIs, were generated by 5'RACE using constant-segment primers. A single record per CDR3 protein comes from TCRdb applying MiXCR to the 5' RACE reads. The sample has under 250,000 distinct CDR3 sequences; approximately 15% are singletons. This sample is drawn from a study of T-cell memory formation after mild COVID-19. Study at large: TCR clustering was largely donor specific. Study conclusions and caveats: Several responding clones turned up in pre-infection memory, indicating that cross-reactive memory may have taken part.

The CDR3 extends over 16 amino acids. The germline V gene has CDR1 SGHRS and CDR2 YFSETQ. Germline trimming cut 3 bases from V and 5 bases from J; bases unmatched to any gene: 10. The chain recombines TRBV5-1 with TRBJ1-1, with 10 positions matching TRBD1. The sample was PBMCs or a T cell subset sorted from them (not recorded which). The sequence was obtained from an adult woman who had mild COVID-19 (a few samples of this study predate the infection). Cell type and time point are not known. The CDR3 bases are TGCGCCAGCAGCTCCATCCCCCCGGGACAGGGGACTGAAGCTTTCTTT. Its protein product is CASSSIPPGQGTEAFF.